The 27 T cell receptor beta chains given below trace back to one sample, sequenced in a study of shared clonotypes between healthy human individuals. Data came from immunoSEQ multiplex PCR; TCRdb stores just in-frame clones and leaves some out. The table records roughly 500,000 clones, around 85% of them present only once. The sequenced sample was PBMCs. These TCRs come from a woman in her thirties or forties in good health. Some clones in this sample may be carry-over from other donors' samples.

This chain joins TRBV2 and TRBJ2-2; D remains unclear. There are 14 residues in the CDR3. Trimming removed 7 bases at V and 1 base at J, with 10 bases between. The germline V gene has CDR1 SNHLY and CDR2 FYNNEI. CDR3 in amino acids: CASTAGMNTGELFF. CDR3 sequence (DNA): TGTGCCAGCACCGCCGGAATGAACACCGGGGAGCTGTTTTTT.

A remark on this clone: This likely stems from a read error, as it lies one base from a far larger clone. The V call is TRBV30, the J call TRBJ1-1, with D unresolved. Germline CDR1 and CDR2: GTSNPN and SVGIG (reference sequence). The CDR3 is made up of 13 amino acids. V lost 0 bases and J lost 9, with 14 bases in between. The CDR3 coding sequence is TGTGCCTGGAGTGTAGTACTAGGAACTAAAGCTTTCTTT. This sequence encodes CAWSVVLGTKAFF. The complete variable domain, with remaining parts taken from reference TRBV30 and TRBJ1-1, reads SQTIHQWPATLVQPVGSPLSLECTVEGTSNPNLYWYRQAAGRGLQLLFYSVGIGQISSEVPQNLSASRPQDRQFILSSKKLLLSDSGFYLCAWSVVLGTKAFFGQGTRLTVV.

The V and J genes are TRBV5-4 and TRBJ1-2; 8 positions agree with TRBD1. Germline CDR1 SGHNT, CDR2 YYREEE (reference sequence). Unmatched junction bases numbered 5, after V lost 4 bases and J lost 3 bases. This CDR3 has 14 residues. The CDR3 here is CASSRDRFDYGYTF. The CDR3 nucleotides read TGTGCCAGCAGCCGGGACAGGTTTGACTATGGCTACACCTTC.

The chain combines TRBV27 with TRBJ1-2; 7 nucleotides match TRBD1. The CDR3 sequence is 15 residues long. V lost 5 bases and J lost 5; bases outside the gene matches: 11. Germline loops: CDR1 MNHEY, CDR2 SMNVEV (reference sequence). CDR3 amino acids: CASSPTGQEPYGYTF. The DNA of the CDR3 is TGTGCCAGCAGTCCGACCGGACAGGAGCCTTATGGCTACACCTTC.

About this clone: A single base is all that separates this from a far larger clone, so a read error is likely. The same CDR3 can be traced to other DNA sequences in this sample. This rearrangement joins TRBV5-4 to TRBJ1-1; D gene uncertain. The CDR3 is made up of 14 amino acids. The germline V gene has CDR1 SGHNT and CDR2 YYREEE (reference sequence). Trimming removed 8 bases from V and 3 bases from J, with 17 bases in between. The DNA of the CDR3 is TGTGCCAGTAGCAATATCGTGGTTGACACTGAAGCTTTCTTT. Encoded protein: CASSNIVVDTEAFF. The variable domain in full, completed from reference TRBV5-4 and TRBJ1-1, reads ETGVTQSPTHLIKTRGQQVTLRCSSQSGHNTVSWYQQALGQGPQFIFQYYREEENGRGNFPPRFSGLQFPNYSSELNVNALELDDSALYLCASSNIVVDTEAFFGQGTRLTVV.

The rearrangement joins TRBV7-9 to TRBJ1-2; the D gene is possibly TRBD1 (6 bases). Trimming pared 0 bases from V and 8 bases from J, leaving 13 bases between. CDR3 length: 14 amino acids. Germline V CDR1 and CDR2: SEHNR, FQNEAQ (reference sequence). CDR3 amino acids: CASSLASTGKGYTF. DNA of the CDR3: TGTGCCAGCAGCTTAGCTTCAACAGGGAAGGGCTACACCTTC.

The chain uses TRBV19 and TRBJ2-2, with 8 bases that match TRBD2. The germline V gene encodes CDR1 LNHDA and CDR2 SQIVND (reference sequence). V lost 7 bases, J lost 0 bases, and 7 bases stayed unmatched. The CDR3 contains 16 residues. The DNA for the CDR3 is TGTGCCAGTACCAAGAGTAGCGGGACGAACACCGGGGAGCTGTTTTTT. Amino acids: CASTKSSGTNTGELFF.

This chain links TRBV29-1 with TRBJ2-1, with D possibly matching TRBD2 (5 bases). Germline V gene lookup returns CDR1 SQVTM and CDR2 ANQGSEA. V was cut by 4 bases and J by 7 bases, with 14 bases left in between. CDR3 length equals 13 residues. CDR3 sequence: CSVVSGSKNEQFF. As DNA, the CDR3 is TGCAGCGTTGTGTCGGGATCGAAGAATGAGCAGTTCTTC.

The chain combines TRBV28 with TRBJ2-7, with 7 bases aligning to TRBD2. The germline CDR1 and CDR2 sequences are MDHEN and SYDVKM. This CDR3 region has 13 residues. After removal of 6 bases from V and 2 bases from J, the junction contained 4 bases not matched to a gene. The CDR3 DNA sequence: TGTGCCAGCAGCCTTCTAGCGGCCTACGAGCAGTACTTC. Protein sequence: CASSLLAAYEQYF.

J is TRBJ2-2 and V is TRBV7-2; D uncertain. CDR3 length: 13 amino acids. Germline-derived CDR1 and CDR2 are SGHTA and FQGNSA. Trimming left V 2 bases short and J 4 bases short, with 5 bases between. CDR3 region: CASSLSSTGELFF. The CDR3 DNA is TGTGCCAGCAGCTTATCGAGCACCGGGGAGCTGTTTTTT. The full variable domain, completed using reference TRBV7-2 and TRBJ2-2, is GAGVSQSPSNKVTEKGKDVELRCDPISGHTALYWYRQSLGQGLEFLIYFQGNSAPDKSGLPSDRFSAERTGGSVSTLTIQRTQQEDSAVYLCASSLSSTGELFFGEGSRLTVL.

The V gene is TRBV4-3, the J gene TRBJ2-7; 14 positions agree with TRBD2. J was trimmed by 0 bases and V by 3 bases; bases with no gene match: 4. The germline V gene has CDR1 LGHNA and CDR2 YSLEER. The length of the CDR3 is 17 residues. Here the CDR3 DNA reads TGCGCCAGCAGCCAGGGGACTAGCGGGAGCCTCTCCTACGAGCAGTACTTC. This gives the protein CASSQGTSGSLSYEQYF.

This clone was seen at least ten times. The same CDR3 arises from other DNA sequences in this sample as well. This sequence joins TRBV29-1 and TRBJ1-5; D perhaps matches TRBD1 (6 bases). Trimming took off 4 bases at V and 4 bases at J, with 11 bases between the two ends. Germline loops: CDR1 SQVTM, CDR2 ANQGSEA. There are 13 residues in the CDR3. The CDR3, as DNA: TGCAGCGTTGCCCAGGGGCCAAATCAGCCCCAGCATTTT. As protein: CSVAQGPNQPQHF.

This sequence joins TRBV19 and TRBJ1-2, with 9 bases lining up with TRBD1. This CDR3 is 17 amino acids long. Germline CDR1 LNHDA, CDR2 SQIVND (reference sequence). The V and J ends lost 4 bases and 4 bases, in that order; junction bases with no gene match: 13. This chain's CDR3 is CASSTKRTGEGFYGYTF. CDR3 nucleotide sequence: TGTGCCAGTAGTACGAAACGGACAGGGGAGGGGTTCTATGGCTACACCTTC.

The chain couples TRBV23-1 to TRBJ1-1; 9 bases fit TRBD1. TRBV23-1 is placed among ORFs of uncertain function. J gave up 6 bases and V 4 bases, and 9 bases lay outside the gene matches. The CDR3 is 15 amino acids. The CDR3 spells CASSPLGQGYPEAFF. The CDR3 DNA sequence: TGCGCCAGCAGTCCCCTGGGACAGGGCTATCCTGAAGCTTTCTTT.

The chain has TRBV2 and TRBJ2-2; D call uncertain. V lost 5 bases and J lost 7, with 8 bases in between. In germline, CDR1 is SNHLY, CDR2 FYNNEI. This CDR3 is built from 12 residues. The CDR3 DNA reads as TGTGCCAGCAGTCGTCGCGTCGGGGAGCTGTTTTTT. Protein: CASSRRVGELFF. Together with reference TRBV2 and TRBJ2-2, the CDR3 gives the full variable domain: EPEVTQTPSHQVTQMGQEVILRCVPISNHLYFYWYRQILGQKVEFLVSFYNNEISEKSEIFDDQFSVERPDGSNFTLKIRSTKLEDSAMYFCASSRRVGELFFGEGSRLTVL.

The chain couples TRBV2 to TRBJ1-1, with 7 bases fitting TRBD1. Trimming removed 4 bases from V and 4 bases from J; junction bases left unmatched: 6. This CDR3 spans 14 amino acids. CDR1 is SNHLY, CDR2 FYNNEI, per germline. CDR3 DNA: TGTGCCAGCAGTGTACTGGGACAGACCACTGAAGCTTTCTTT. Translating gives CASSVLGQTTEAFF.

Note on this clone: One base separates it from a far larger clone, so it is likely a read error. CDR3 bases: TGCAGCGGTCGACTCCGGGGAAACACTGAAGCTTCCTTT. It translates to CSGRLRGNTEASF. The rearrangement joins TRBV29-1 to TRBJ1-1; D not resolved. CDR1 and CDR2 from the germline V gene are SQVTM and ANQGSEA. The CDR3 is made up of 13 amino acids.

V and J are TRBV7-9 and TRBJ2-7; no clear D gene. Between the trimmed V and J ends, which lost 7 bases and 3 bases, there was a span of 13 bases. The CDR3 covers 13 residues. Germline V gene data show CDR1 as SEHNR and CDR2 as FQNEAQ (reference sequence). CDR3 sequence reads: CASTDPGLYEQYF. The CDR3 region has the DNA TGTGCCAGCACCGACCCCGGGCTCTACGAGCAGTACTTC.

Regarding this clone: Since a much larger clone is just one base distant, this may be a read error. Other DNA sequences in the sample encode the same CDR3. The J gene is TRBJ2-7, the V gene TRBV19, with 8 positions matching TRBD1. V shed 5 bases, J shed 12 bases, and the junction held 15 bases outside the gene matches. The CDR3 length is 14 residues. Germline V gives CDR1 LNHDA, CDR2 SQIVND (reference sequence). The CDR3, as DNA: TGTGCCAGTAGTTCAGGGCAGGGGGCATCTCTGGTGTACTTC. This sequence encodes CASSSGQGASLVYF.

The V gene is TRBV30, the J gene TRBJ2-1; 8 positions agree with TRBD1. The CDR3 is made up of 15 amino acids. CDR1 and CDR2 from the germline V gene are GTSNPN and SVGIG (reference sequence). V lost 5 bases and J lost 0; bases outside the gene matches: 6. This chain's CDR3 is CAWGNRGSSYNEQFF. As DNA, the CDR3 is TGTGCCTGGGGAAACAGGGGGAGCTCCTACAATGAGCAGTTCTTC.

The chain links TRBV30 to TRBJ2-1; D possibly matches TRBD1 or TRBD2 (5 bases each). The CDR3 extends over 16 amino acids. V lost 3 bases to trimming and J lost 10 bases, with 25 bases between them. In germline, CDR1 is GTSNPN, CDR2 SVGIG (reference sequence). CDR3 sequence reads: CAWSPFPGTPRYEQFF. The CDR3 region has the DNA TGTGCCTGGAGCCCTTTCCCGGGGACCCCGAGGTACGAGCAGTTCTTC.

This clone showed up just a few times. The V and J genes are TRBV7-2 and TRBJ1-2; 8 nucleotides agree with TRBD1. This CDR3 has 15 residues. Germline V gene data show CDR1 as SGHTA and CDR2 as FQGNSA. Trimming cost V 5 bases and J 4 bases; bases outside gene matches: 9. The CDR3 reads CASSRRRGRGYGYTF. The CDR3 nucleotides read TGTGCCAGCAGCCGTCGCAGGGGGCGCGGCTATGGCTACACCTTC.

The table lists this clone with a count of one. The chain couples TRBV19 to TRBJ1-1; TRBD1 agrees at 9 bases. The CDR3 totals 11 residues. The ends lost 9 bases at V and 7 bases at J; junction bases unmatched: 3. Germline CDR1 and CDR2: LNHDA and SQIVND (reference sequence). CDR3 sequence (DNA): TGTGCCAGCTCGGGACAGGGTGAAGCTTTCTTT. It is translated as CASSGQGEAFF. Combining the CDR3 with reference TRBV19 and TRBJ1-1 gives the whole variable domain DGGITQSPKYLFRKEGQNVTLSCEQNLNHDAMYWYRQDPGQGLRLIYYSQIVNDFQKGDIAEGYSVSREKKESFPLTVTSAQKNPTAFYLCASSGQGEAFFGQGTRLTVV.

This chain links TRBV4-1 with TRBJ2-7, with TRBD2 identical over 7 bases. The CDR3 runs 15 residues. With 4 bases clipped from V and 1 base from J, the junction kept 7 bases outside the gene matches. CDR1 and CDR2 (germline): MGHRA, YSYEKL. The CDR3 DNA sequence: TGCGCCAGCAGCCTACAGGTGGGGGGGTCCTACGAGCAGTACTTC. Translating it yields CASSLQVGGSYEQYF.

The chain employs TRBV19 and TRBJ1-1; D ambiguous. Per the germline V gene, CDR1 is LNHDA and CDR2 is SQIVND (reference sequence). The CDR3 totals 14 residues. V lost 1 base to trimming and J lost 3 bases, with 9 bases between them. The CDR3 is CASSIGAGDTEAFF. Written as DNA, the CDR3 is TGTGCCAGTAGTATAGGGGCTGGGGACACTGAAGCTTTCTTT. Looking up the rest from reference TRBV19 and TRBJ1-1 gives the full variable domain: DGGITQSPKYLFRKEGQNVTLSCEQNLNHDAMYWYRQDPGQGLRLIYYSQIVNDFQKGDIAEGYSVSREKKESFPLTVTSAQKNPTAFYLCASSIGAGDTEAFFGQGTRLTVV.

The V gene is TRBV6-6, the J gene TRBJ1-2; D not resolved. The V end was cut by 2 bases, the J end by 4 bases, with 8 bases between. Looked up from germline, CDR1 is MNHNY and CDR2 is SVGAGI (reference sequence). The CDR3 totals 13 residues. CDR3 residues: CASSYQASYGYTF. The CDR3 DNA sequence: TGTGCCAGCAGTTACCAGGCCTCCTATGGCTACACCTTC.

The count of this clone is one. The CDR3 DNA is TGTGCCAGTAGTATAGCGACTTACAATGAGCAGTTCTTC. It specifies CASSIATYNEQFF. The V call is TRBV19, the J call TRBJ2-1; D ambiguous. V was cut by 1 base and J by 4 bases, with 5 bases left in between. Germline V gene data show CDR1 as LNHDA and CDR2 as SQIVND (reference sequence). This CDR3 spans 13 amino acids.